This paragraph reports one T cell receptor beta chain. This entry comes from a study of blood T cell repertoires in COVID-19. About the research overall: There were acute and convalescent COVID-19 samples, and they came from the United States, Italy and Spain.

Trimming cost V 0 bases and J 8 bases, with 14 bases left between them. The CDR3 is 14 amino acids. Germline CDR1 reads SGHNT; CDR2 reads YYREEE (reference sequence). Followed longitudinally, the Seattle patients had been enrolled during active infection. How the authors handled the data: Estimates of nucleated cell counts were drawn from the amplification of reference gene primers. Generated by immunoSEQ multiplex PCR, the TCRdb table keeps only in-frame clones and is missing some. V, J and clone size were drawn from that table, and D and trimming were deduced from the DNA. The table lists about 310,000 clones, under 90% of them singletons, with 2.5% to 3.5% in the top ten.

Source material: peripheral blood. The origin of this receptor is a woman between 25 and 40 years old with COVID-19, enrolled during active disease. This sequence joins TRBV5-4 and TRBJ1-2; D possibly corresponds to TRBD1 (5 bases). The CDR3 loop reads CASSLEGHRWGYTF. The CDR3 DNA reads as TGTGCCAGCAGCTTGGAAGGCCACAGGTGGGGCTACACCTTC.